This TCR beta chain was found in a study of OX40 agonist ivuxolimab in advanced cancers. Study at large: The dose-escalation cohort was around 83% male, with a mean age of 60 years, ranging roughly 23 to 79. Partial responses were seen in three patients, one with hepatocellular carcinoma and two with cutaneous melanoma. Study-wide results and caveats: There were, on average, more expanded clones in CD8+ T cells than in CD4+.

Germline CDR1 reads MNHEY; CDR2 reads SVGAGI. The V and J ends lost 4 bases and 5 bases respectively, with 9 bases between them. The CDR3 covers 14 residues. Patients with autoimmune history or systemic immunosuppression were excluded. This table comes from immunoSEQ multiplex PCR, and its TCRdb copy is limited to in-frame clones, with some not included. The data hold 9,500 to 10,000 clones, with 80% to 90% observed a single time. In its sample, this clone was seen once. Its antigen is not known. Here the sequenced sample was CD4+ or CD8+ T cells sorted from blood, taken in a trial of the OX40 agonist ivuxolimab. The chain joins TRBV6-5 to TRBJ1-6, with D possibly matching TRBD1 (5 bases). This TCR derives from an adult with an advanced solid tumor such as melanoma, head and neck, liver or kidney cancer. The CDR3 protein is CASSWGRNNSPLHF. CDR3 DNA sequence: TGTGCCAGCAGTTGGGGACGGAATAATTCACCCCTCCACTTT.